The source of this T cell receptor (beta chain) is a study of shared clonotypes between healthy human individuals. The wider study: Each donor contributed plates that comprised three CD4 naive, three CD4 memory, two CD8 naive and one CD8 memory.

Profiling relied on immunoSEQ multiplex PCR, and the TCRdb table lists in-frame clones only, not all of them. The repertoire includes roughly 2,500,000 clones, over 85% of them detected once, and around 0.37% sits in the top ten. This CDR3 contains 15 residues. Germline V gene lookup returns CDR1 MNHEY and CDR2 SMNVEV (reference sequence). Between the trimmed V and J ends, which lost 2 bases and 7 bases, there was a span of 18 bases. This clonotype was obtained from a man aged 18 to 29 in good health. Some clones in this sample may be carry-over from other donors' samples. The V gene is TRBV27, the J gene TRBJ2-7; perhaps D is TRBD1 or TRBD2 (5 bases each). The sequencing sample was made of naive CD4+ T cells from PBMCs. Subset in this sample: CD45RA+ positively selected. CDR3 in amino acids: CASSLIIGREREQYF. For the CDR3, the DNA is TGTGCCAGCAGTTTAATCATAGGCAGGGAGCGGGAGCAGTACTTC.